This T cell receptor (beta chain) is drawn from a study of blood T cells in healthy people across ages. The authors ran a second PCR of roughly 6 to 12 cycles using a sample-barcoded 5' primer and a J-beta primer mix. From the 5' RACE reads, TCRdb called clonotypes with MiXCR, one entry per CDR3 protein. The data show 2 million or so distinct CDR3 sequences, just under 50% seen once. The germline gives CDR1 DFQATT, CDR2 SNEGSKA (reference sequence). CDR3 size: 14 residues. The V end lost 3 bases, the J end lost 0 bases, and 9 bases lay between the germline ends. The sample consisted of blood. This chain uses TRBV20-1 with TRBJ1-5, with D possibly matching TRBD1 (6 bases). The receptor comes from a woman aged 40 to 50 in good health. Here the CDR3 reads CSARRDNSNQPQHF. The DNA for the CDR3 is TGCAGTGCTAGGCGGGACAATAGCAATCAGCCCCAGCATTTT.